The TCR beta chain described here comes from a study of shared clonotypes between healthy human individuals (dated by TCRdb to between 2020 and 2021). The study in broad terms: The cohort included three men and a couple of women between 18 and 49 years of age. For each donor, CD4 naive and CD4 memory were each run on three plates, CD8 naive on two plates, and CD8 memory on one plate. To estimate repertoire size and how much clonotypes are shared between individuals, the study performed deep sequencing of blood TCR repertoires from a handful of healthy adults. To increase sequencing depth and limit assay-specific biases, TCR repertoire library preparation and sequencing were carried out by different laboratories using diverse techniques. Leukapheresis yielded between about 0.9 and 10 billion PBMCs per donor. The paper's findings and limits, for the study overall: Estimated clonotype richness was generally larger for naive than for memory subsets. About 4.5% of naive CD4, 3% to 4% of naive CD8, about 2.5% of memory CD4, and 0.4% of memory CD8 clonotypes were shared across several donors. Sampling was restricted to blood, and TCR repertoires in tissue are likely to differ from TCR repertoires in blood. Rarefaction of sorted-subset datasets indicated incomplete sequencing despite the large sequencing depth. Higher generation probabilities were observed for clonotypes shared by all four sorted-subset donors than for non-shared clonotypes. The genetic and exposure-history diversity represented was limited by the small number of donors. Pairwise subsampling indicated that sequencing depth was expected to affect the degree of clonotype sharing among donors.

Notes on this clone: Its antigen is still unknown. Base quality data are lacking; no much larger clone is found one base away.

Using the deep immunoSEQ assay, TCR CDR3 regions were amplified from genomic DNA by multiplex PCR. Extracted genomic DNA from each cell subset was spread evenly across all wells of several immunoSEQ 96-well plates, with each plate serving as a replicate. For sorted subsets, roughly 200 ng of genomic DNA, equivalent to around 29,000 T cell genomes, went into each replicate PCR. Purified libraries were measured with a Qubit 3.0 fluorometer, size-checked on a Bioanalyzer 2100, and measured again with the KAPA Library Quantification kit. Every immunoSEQ 96-well plate was sequenced on a separate single-read 150-cycle Illumina NextSeq 550 flow cell. Concerning the study's data processing: Because the immunoSEQ output held only junctional sequences and lacked quality scores, the filtering could not match the filtering applied to full-length reads. Sequences were annotated with PyIR, a Python wrapper for IgBLAST v1.9, using IMGT germline references to assign V/J genes and CDR3. Reads were removed for weak V/J assignments (E-value above 1e-6), missing CDR3, stop codons, out-of-frame junctions, or ambiguous translated residues. V3J clonotypes were defined as sequences sharing the same inferred V gene, J gene, and CDR3 amino acid sequence. Percentage overlap between repertoires was calculated by dividing the number of shared unique clonotypes by the size of the smaller repertoire. RTK rarefaction, the Chao1 estimator, and Recon v2.1 estimates of unobserved clonotypes were used to assess repertoire richness. Generation probabilities were computed with OLGA for all TCRbeta clonotypes obtained by the gDNA method from four donors. TCRdb retrieved this table from immuneACCESS and kept in-frame rearrangements only. Not all clones are present; in checked studies, unresolved V genes account for under half, and no reason is known for the remainder. V, J and clone size were drawn from that table, and D and trimming were deduced from the DNA. Recorded for this sample are about 1,900,000 clones; about 95% of them occurred a single time. Roughly 1.2% of the sample lies in the top ten.

Deletion took 8 bases off V and 3 bases off J, with a span of 7 bases between the germline ends. CDR1 and CDR2 are read off the germline V gene as SNHLY and FYNNEI. Including the terminal cysteine and phenylalanine, the CDR3 comprises 11 residues. Only CDR3 DNA is held: 33 bases, read in frame from base 1. For the CD8 naive samples, CD45RO-negative cells were positively selected for CCR7, yielding a CD45RA+CCR7+ population from which TemRA cells were excluded. Healthy HIV-negative adults with no recently reported acute infections or vaccinations were included as donors. Only Caucasian adults living in Nashville, Tennessee, USA were represented among the donors. After blood collection by leukapheresis, PBMCs were isolated using Ficoll-Histopaque density gradient centrifugation and then cryopreserved in the vapor phase of liquid nitrogen. Analytical flow cytometry was used to check the purity and quantity of every magnetically sorted T cell population. From each sorted fraction, genomic DNA was isolated and quantified by UV absorbance on a Nanodrop 2000c.

The receptor comes from a man aged 18 to 30 in good health. Recombination connected TRBV2 to TRBJ2-5; too little of a D gene remains to name it. The specimen was naive CD8+ T cells sorted from blood. The cell subset or site label on this specimen signifies: CD45RA+CCR7+. The nucleotide sequence reads as follows: TGTGCCAGCGGGTGGAAAGAGACCCAGTACTTC. It translates as CASGWKETQYF.